This T cell receptor (beta chain) was recorded in a study of blood T cell repertoires in COVID-19. For the study at large: Whether acute or convalescent, the COVID-19 samples came from the United States, Italy and Spain.

The method was immunoSEQ multiplex PCR; TCRdb's version includes in-frame clones alone and lacks a portion of them. The sample holds 380,000 or so clones, more than 70% seen once. The CDR3 consists of 13 residues. In germline, CDR1 is SGHNT, CDR2 YENEEA. With 9 bases removed from V and 3 bases from J, the gap between germline ends came to 12 bases. Material: peripheral blood. The source of this sequence is a man between 35 and 55 years old with acute or convalescent COVID-19. The rearrangement uses TRBV11-3 and TRBJ1-5, with D hard to call. CDR3 amino acids: CARRWPLNQPQHF. CDR3 sequence (DNA): TGTGCCAGGAGGTGGCCACTCAATCAGCCCCAGCATTTT. Complete variable domain (other parts from reference TRBV11-3 and TRBJ1-5): EAGVVQSPRYKIIEKKQPVAFWCNPISGHNTLYWYLQNLGQGPELLIRYENEEAVDDSQLPKDRFSAERLKGVDSTLKIQPAELGDSAVYLCARRWPLNQPQHFGDGTRLSIL.